Sequencing of this TCR beta chain was carried out in a study of blood T cell repertoires in COVID-19. As for the study in general: Sites across the United States, Italy and Spain contributed samples from acute and convalescent COVID-19. PBMCs, B-cell-depleted T cells, or T cells were the source of the cDNA or gDNA that made up the material.

V was clipped by 2 bases and J by 6 bases, with 13 bases between them. Per the germline V gene, CDR1 is SGHTA and CDR2 is FQGNSA. The CDR3 contains 14 residues. The protocol was immunoSEQ multiplex PCR, while the TCRdb copy is restricted to in-frame clones and leaves out a portion. The repertoire includes about 26,000 clones, nearly 90% of them detected once, and around 11% sits in the top ten. The chain combines TRBV7-2 with TRBJ1-2, with D unclear. The material sequenced was peripheral blood. The clonotype was recovered from a man aged 70 or older with acute or convalescent COVID-19. The CDR3 region is CASSLTWGGHGYTF. CDR3 sequence (DNA): TGTGCCAGCAGCTTAACGTGGGGAGGGCATGGCTACACCTTC.